This T cell receptor (beta chain) was sequenced during a study of low-dose radiotherapy and immunotherapy resistance in tumors. The sample's time point: before trial treatment. This clonotype occurred many times. Gene-specific TRAV and TRBV primers were used for first-strand cDNA, covering alpha and beta chains. TCRs underwent around 20 PCR cycles of amplification with a constant-region primer and V-primer adapter. TCRdb used MiXCR to reprocess the reads, holding one entry per CDR3 protein. This sample has tens of thousands of distinct CDR3 sequences; 26% occur once, and the top ten carry 6.6%. CDR1 KGHSH and CDR2 LQKENI come from the germline V gene. The CDR3 sequence is 16 residues long. With V trimmed by 2 bases and J by 2 bases, 4 bases remained unmatched.

The chain combines TRBV18 with TRBJ2-3, with TRBD1 matching 10 bases. Here the sequenced sample was PBMCs, taken before treatment. The clonotype was recovered from a male donor with rectosigmoid adenocarcinoma. The CDR3: CASSPAGQGNTDTQYF. The CDR3 coding sequence is TGTGCCAGCTCACCAGCGGGACAGGGGAACACAGATACGCAGTATTTT.